The text below deals with one TCR beta chain. Deletions cut 2 bases from V and 1 base from J, with 11 bases between. CDR3 length: 15 amino acids. Germline V lookup: CDR1 SEHNR, CDR2 FQNEAQ (reference sequence). The data are from a study of graft-versus-host responses after intestinal transplantation. Study-wide background: Among the recipients, transplants were multivisceral, liver-intestinal, or isolated intestinal.

Some clones are missing from TCRdb's copy, which holds only in-frame ones; the method was immunoSEQ multiplex PCR. The table shows around 20,000 clones, with approximately 46% occurring only once. Irradiated, violet-dye-labeled stimulator cells, around 200,000 in number, were plated with around 200,000 CFSE-labeled responder cells. This sequence originates from a human patient who received an intestinal transplant. J is TRBJ1-1 and V is TRBV7-9, with D possibly TRBD1 on 6 matching bases. The source material was alloreactive CD4+ T cells from a mixed lymphocyte reaction culture, sampled before intestinal transplant. Sample subset: CFSE-low proliferating T cells sorted from roughly 6-day pre-transplant mixed lymphocyte reaction (GvH or HvG direction). The DNA for the CDR3 is TGTGCCAGCAGCTTATTAGGGGGGGCGAACACTGAAGCTTTCTTT. It yields the protein CASSLLGGANTEAFF.